Ten or more counts support the clone carrying this TCR beta chain. This entry comes from a study of T-cell reconstitution after alpha-beta-depleted transplantation in children. TCRbeta library preparation incorporated unique molecular identifiers. TCRdb redid the calling of the PCR reads with MiXCR, one entry per CDR3 protein. The repertoire holds 400,000 to 500,000 distinct CDR3 sequences, with roughly a tenth as singletons. CDR1 SQVTM and CDR2 ANQGSEA come from the germline V gene. CDR3 size: 12 residues. The germline V and J ends were trimmed by 7 bases and 4 bases, with 12 bases remaining between them.

This clonotype originated in a human donor who donated a stem cell graft to a child with acute myeloid leukemia. The specimen was PBMCs from the stem cell graft donor, collected from the stem cell graft. This chain connects TRBV29-1 to TRBJ2-3; D is undetermined. The CDR3 is CSAADGADTQYF. In DNA, the CDR3 is TGCAGCGCCGCGGATGGCGCAGATACGCAGTATTTT.